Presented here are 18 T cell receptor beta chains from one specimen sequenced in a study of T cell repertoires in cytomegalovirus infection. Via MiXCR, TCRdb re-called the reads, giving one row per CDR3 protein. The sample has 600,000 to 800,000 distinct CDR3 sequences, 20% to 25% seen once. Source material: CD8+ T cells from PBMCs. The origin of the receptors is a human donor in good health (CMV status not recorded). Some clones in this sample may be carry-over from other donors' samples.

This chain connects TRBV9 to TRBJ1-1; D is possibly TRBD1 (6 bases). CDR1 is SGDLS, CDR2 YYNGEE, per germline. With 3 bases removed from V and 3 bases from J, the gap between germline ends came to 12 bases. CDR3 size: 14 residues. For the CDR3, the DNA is TGTGCCAGCAGCGAAGGACCAGGGGACACTGAAGCTTTCTTT. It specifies CASSEGPGDTEAFF.

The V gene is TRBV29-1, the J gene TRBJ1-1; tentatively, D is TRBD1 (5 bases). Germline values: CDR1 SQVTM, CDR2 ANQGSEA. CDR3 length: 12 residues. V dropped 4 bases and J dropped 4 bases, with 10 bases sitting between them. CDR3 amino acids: CSVARDGTEAFF. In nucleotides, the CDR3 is TGCAGCGTTGCCCGGGACGGCACTGAAGCTTTCTTT.

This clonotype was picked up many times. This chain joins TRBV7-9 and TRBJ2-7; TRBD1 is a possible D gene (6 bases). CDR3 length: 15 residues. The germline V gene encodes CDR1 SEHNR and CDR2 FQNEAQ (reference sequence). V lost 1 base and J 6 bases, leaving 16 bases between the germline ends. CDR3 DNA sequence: TGTGCCAGCAGCTTAGGTCCAGGGGTAAGCCGCGAGCAGTACTTC. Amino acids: CASSLGPGVSREQYF.

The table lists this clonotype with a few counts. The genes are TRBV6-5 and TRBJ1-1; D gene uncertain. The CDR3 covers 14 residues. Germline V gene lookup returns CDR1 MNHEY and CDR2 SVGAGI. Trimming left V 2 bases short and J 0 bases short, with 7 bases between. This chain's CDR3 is CASSYTEMNTEAFF. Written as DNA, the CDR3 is TGTGCCAGCAGTTACACGGAGATGAACACTGAAGCTTTCTTT.

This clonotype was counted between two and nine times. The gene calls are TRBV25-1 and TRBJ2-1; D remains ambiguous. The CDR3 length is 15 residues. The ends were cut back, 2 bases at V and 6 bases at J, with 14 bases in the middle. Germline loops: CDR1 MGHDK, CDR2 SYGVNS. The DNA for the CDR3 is TGTGCCAGCAGTGAAGGCCAGTCACCGCTCAATGAGCAGTTCTTC. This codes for CASSEGQSPLNEQFF.

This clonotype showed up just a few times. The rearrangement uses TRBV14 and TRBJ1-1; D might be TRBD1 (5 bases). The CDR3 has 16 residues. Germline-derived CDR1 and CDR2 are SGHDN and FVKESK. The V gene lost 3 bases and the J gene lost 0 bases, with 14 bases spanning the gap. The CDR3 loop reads CASSQGLQGLNTEAFF. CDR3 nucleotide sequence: TGTGCCAGCAGCCAGGGCCTCCAGGGATTGAACACTGAAGCTTTCTTT.

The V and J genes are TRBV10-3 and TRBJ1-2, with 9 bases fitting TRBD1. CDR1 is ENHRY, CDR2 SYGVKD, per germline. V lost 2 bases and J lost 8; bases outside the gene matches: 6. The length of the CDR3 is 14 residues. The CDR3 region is CAISEGDRGNGYTF. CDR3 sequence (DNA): TGTGCCATCAGTGAGGGAGACAGGGGGAACGGCTACACCTTC.

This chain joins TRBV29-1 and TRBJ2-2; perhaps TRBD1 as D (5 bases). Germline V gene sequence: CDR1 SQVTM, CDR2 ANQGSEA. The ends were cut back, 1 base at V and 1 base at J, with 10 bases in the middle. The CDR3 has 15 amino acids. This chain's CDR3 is CSVEGGAGNTGELFF. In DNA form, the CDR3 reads TGCAGCGTTGAAGGGGGCGCAGGGAACACCGGGGAGCTGTTTTTT.

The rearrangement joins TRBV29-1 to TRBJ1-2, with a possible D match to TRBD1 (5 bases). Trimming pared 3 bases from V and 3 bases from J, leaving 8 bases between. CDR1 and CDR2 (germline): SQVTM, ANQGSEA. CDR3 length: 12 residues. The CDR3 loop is CSVDDRYYGYTF. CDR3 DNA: TGCAGCGTTGACGACAGATACTATGGCTACACCTTC.

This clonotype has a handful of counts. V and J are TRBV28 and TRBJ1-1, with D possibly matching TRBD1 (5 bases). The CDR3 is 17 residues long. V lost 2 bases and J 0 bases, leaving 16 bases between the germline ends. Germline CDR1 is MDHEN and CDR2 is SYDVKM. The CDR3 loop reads CASSLEGRAIMNTEAFF. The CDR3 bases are TGTGCCAGCAGTTTAGAAGGCAGGGCGATCATGAACACTGAAGCTTTCTTT.

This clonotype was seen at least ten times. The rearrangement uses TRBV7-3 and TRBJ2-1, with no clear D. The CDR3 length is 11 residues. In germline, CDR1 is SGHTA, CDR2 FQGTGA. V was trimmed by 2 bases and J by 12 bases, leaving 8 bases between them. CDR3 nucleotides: TGTGCCAGCAGCTTAGGAGATATGCAGTTCTTC. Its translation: CASSLGDMQFF.

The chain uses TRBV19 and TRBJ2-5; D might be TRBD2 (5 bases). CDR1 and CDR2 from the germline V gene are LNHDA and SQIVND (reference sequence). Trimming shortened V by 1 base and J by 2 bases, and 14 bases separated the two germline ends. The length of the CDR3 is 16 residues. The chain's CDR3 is CASSIGETNTQETQYF. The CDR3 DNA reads TGTGCCAGTAGTATAGGGGAGACAAATACTCAAGAGACCCAGTACTTC.

The CDR3 nucleotides are TGCAGCGCTGTGGACCCGGCTAACTATGGCTACACCTTC. Protein product: CSAVDPANYGYTF. The rearrangement uses TRBV29-1 and TRBJ1-2; D is ambiguous. In germline, CDR1 is SQVTM, CDR2 ANQGSEA. V was pared by 7 bases and J by 0 bases, with 12 bases between. This CDR3 contains 13 residues. Supplemented by reference TRBV29-1 and TRBJ1-2, the full variable domain reads SAVISQKPSRDICQRGTSLTIQCQVDSQVTMMFWYRQQPGQSLTLIATANQGSEATYESGFVIDKFPISRPNLTFSTLTVSNMSPEDSSIYLCSAVDPANYGYTFGSGTRLTVV.

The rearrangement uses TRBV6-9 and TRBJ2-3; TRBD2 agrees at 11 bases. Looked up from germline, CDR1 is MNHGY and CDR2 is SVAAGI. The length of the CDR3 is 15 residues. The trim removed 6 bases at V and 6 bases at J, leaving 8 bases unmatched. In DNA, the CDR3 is TGTGCCAGCAGCCGCGCACTAGCGGGGGTTGATACGCAGTATTTT. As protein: CASSRALAGVDTQYF.

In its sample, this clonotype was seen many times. The CDR3 DNA follows: TGTGCCAGCAGTGAAGGTCCAGCGGGGGCCATCACAGATACGCAGTATTTT. Residues: CASSEGPAGAITDTQYF. The J gene is TRBJ2-3, the V gene TRBV6-1; 8 positions agree with TRBD2. The germline V gene encodes CDR1 MNHNS and CDR2 SASEGT. The ends lost 1 base at V and 2 bases at J; junction bases unmatched: 8. The CDR3 is 17 residues long.

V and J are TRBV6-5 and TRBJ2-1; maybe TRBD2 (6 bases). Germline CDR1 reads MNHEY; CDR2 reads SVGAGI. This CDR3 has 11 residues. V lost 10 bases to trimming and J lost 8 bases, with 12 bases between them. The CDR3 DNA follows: TGTGCCACCATTCGGAGGGATGAGCAGTTCTTC. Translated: CATIRRDEQFF.

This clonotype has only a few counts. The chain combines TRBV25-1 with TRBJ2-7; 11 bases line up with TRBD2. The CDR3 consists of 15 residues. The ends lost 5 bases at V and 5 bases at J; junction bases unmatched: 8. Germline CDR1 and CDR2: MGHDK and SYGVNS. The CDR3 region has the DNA TGTGCCAGCAGTTCCGTAGCGGGGGGGCTCCACGAGCAGTACTTC. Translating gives CASSSVAGGLHEQYF.

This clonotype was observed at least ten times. The CDR3 reads CASSLEPTNTEAFF. As DNA, the CDR3 is TGTGCCAGCAGCTTAGAACCTACGAACACTGAAGCTTTCTTT. The gene calls are TRBV7-9 and TRBJ1-1; D gene uncertain. Germline V CDR1 and CDR2: SEHNR, FQNEAQ (reference sequence). This CDR3 has 14 amino acids. V lost 1 base to trimming and J lost 1 base, with 7 bases between them.